This T cell receptor beta chain was obtained from a study of tumor-infiltrating lymphocytes in oesophageal squamous cell carcinoma. Germline V gene data show CDR1 as SGHTA and CDR2 as FQGTGA. The CDR3 spans 15 residues. TCRdb re-analysed the PCR reads in MiXCR, keeping a single row per CDR3 protein. The data show 12,000 or so distinct CDR3 sequences, with about 60% seen just once and roughly 30% held by the top ten. This receptor was identified in a female donor with esophageal squamous cell carcinoma. Sample: esophageal tumor tissue. J is TRBJ2-3 and V is TRBV7-3; D is possibly TRBD2 (7 bases). The DNA end is a closer match to TRBJ2-7, so the J assignment may be wrong. The CDR3 loop reads CASSSVGRGVYEQYF. The CDR3 region has the DNA TGTGCCAGCAGCTCCGTGGGGAGGGGGGTCTACGAGCAGTACTTC.